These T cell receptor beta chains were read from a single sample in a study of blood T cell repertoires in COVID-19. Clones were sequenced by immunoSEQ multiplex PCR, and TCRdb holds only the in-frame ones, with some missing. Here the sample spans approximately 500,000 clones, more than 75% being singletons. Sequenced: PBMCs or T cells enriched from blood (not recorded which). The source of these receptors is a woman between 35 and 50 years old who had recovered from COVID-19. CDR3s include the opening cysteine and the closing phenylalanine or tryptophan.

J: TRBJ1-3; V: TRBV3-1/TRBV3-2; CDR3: CASSQPTRSGNTIYF
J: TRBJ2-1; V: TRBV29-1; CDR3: CSAAPAGLANEQFF
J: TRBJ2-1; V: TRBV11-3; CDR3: CASSSLAGGPYNEQFF
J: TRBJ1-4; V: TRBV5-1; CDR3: CASRGATASGEKLFF
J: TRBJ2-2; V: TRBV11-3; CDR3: CASSRGQTNTGELFF
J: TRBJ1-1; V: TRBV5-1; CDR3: CASSFFEGNTEAFF
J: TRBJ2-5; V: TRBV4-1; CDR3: CASSQPYDREETQYF
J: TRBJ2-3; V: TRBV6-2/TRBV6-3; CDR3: CASSYSIQGALTDTQYF
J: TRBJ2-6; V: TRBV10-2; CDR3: CASSEAPGLSGANVLTF
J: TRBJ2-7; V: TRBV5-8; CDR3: CASSFSSREVGDEQYF
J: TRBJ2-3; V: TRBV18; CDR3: CASSPQGERADTQYF
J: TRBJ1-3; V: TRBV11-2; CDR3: CASSHVSSSGNTIYF
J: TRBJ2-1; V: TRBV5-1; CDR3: CASSRFPAGGVDNEQFF
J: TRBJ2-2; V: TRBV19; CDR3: CASSNSGAGELFF
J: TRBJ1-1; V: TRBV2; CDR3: CASRPDMNTEAFF
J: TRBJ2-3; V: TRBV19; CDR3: CASHSRPLPTDTQYF
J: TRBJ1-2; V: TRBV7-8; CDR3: CASSLGDRDRGYTF
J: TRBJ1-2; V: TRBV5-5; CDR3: CASSSFPGQGGLANYGYTF
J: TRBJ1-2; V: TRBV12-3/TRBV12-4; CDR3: CASSGGQGNGYTF
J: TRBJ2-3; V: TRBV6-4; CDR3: CASIGTSGSWGLDTQYF
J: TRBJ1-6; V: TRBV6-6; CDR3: CASSYLGDRDSPLHF
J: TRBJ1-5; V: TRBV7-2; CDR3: CASSSGVARQPQHF
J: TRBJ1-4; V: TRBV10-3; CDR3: CAISETGGDEKLFF
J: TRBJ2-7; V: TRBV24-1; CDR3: CATSDVDRCHYEQYF
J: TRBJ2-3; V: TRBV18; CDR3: CASSPGGTYTDTQYF
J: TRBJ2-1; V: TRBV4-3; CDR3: CASSSRTGDYNEQFF
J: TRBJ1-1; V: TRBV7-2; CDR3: CASSPGGGAFF
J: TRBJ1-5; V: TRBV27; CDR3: CASSPPFLEGPTNQPQHF
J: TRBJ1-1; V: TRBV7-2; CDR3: CASSLSGTLNTEAFF
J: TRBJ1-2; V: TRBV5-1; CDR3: CASSLDGSRMSYGYTF
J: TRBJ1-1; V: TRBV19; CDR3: CASSPWTGGVENEAFF
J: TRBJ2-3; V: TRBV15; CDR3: CATSRALSGGHTDTQYF